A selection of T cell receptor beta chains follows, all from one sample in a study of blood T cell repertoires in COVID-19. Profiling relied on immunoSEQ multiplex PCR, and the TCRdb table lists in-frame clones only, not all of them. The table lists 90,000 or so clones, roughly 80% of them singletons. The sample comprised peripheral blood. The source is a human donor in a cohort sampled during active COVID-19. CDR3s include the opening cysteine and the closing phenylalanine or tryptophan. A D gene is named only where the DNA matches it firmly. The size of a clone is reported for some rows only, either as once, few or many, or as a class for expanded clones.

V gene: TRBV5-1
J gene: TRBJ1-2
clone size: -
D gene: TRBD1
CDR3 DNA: TGCGCCAGCAGCCCGCGGACAGGGGGCGACTATGGCTACACCTTC
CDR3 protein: CASSPRTGGDYGYTF

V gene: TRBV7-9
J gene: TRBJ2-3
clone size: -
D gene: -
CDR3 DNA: TGTGCCAGCAGCTTAGTCAGGGTTAGCACAGATACGCAGTATTTT
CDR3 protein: CASSLVRVSTDTQYF

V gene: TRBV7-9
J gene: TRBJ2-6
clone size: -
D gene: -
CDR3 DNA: TGTGCCAGCAGCGACACTGGGGCCAACGTCCTGACTTTC
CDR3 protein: CASSDTGANVLTF

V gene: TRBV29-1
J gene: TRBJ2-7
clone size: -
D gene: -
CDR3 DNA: TGCAGCGCTCAGAGAGAGGGCTACGAGCAGTACTTC
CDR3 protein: CSAQREGYEQYF

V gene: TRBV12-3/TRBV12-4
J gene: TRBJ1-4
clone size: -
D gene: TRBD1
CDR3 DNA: TGTGCCATCCAGGACAGGGGGCGGGAAAAACTGTTTTTT
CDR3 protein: CAIQDRGREKLFF

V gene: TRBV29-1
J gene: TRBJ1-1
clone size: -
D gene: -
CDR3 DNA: TGCAGCGTTGAATCAGGGGCGGGCACTGAAGCTTTCTTT
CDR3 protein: CSVESGAGTEAFF

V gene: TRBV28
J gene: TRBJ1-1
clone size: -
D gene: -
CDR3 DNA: TGTGCCAGCAGTTTCAGTCGGAACACTGAAGCTTTCTTT
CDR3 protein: CASSFSRNTEAFF

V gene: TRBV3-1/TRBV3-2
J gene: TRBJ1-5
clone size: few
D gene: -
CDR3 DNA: TGTGCCAGCAGCCCCGGTTATAGCAATCAGCCCCAGCATTTT
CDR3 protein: CASSPGYSNQPQHF

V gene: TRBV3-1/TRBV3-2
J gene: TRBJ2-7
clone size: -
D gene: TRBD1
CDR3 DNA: TGTGCCAGCAGCCAAGATGGAGGCCAGGGGGCTTACGAGCAGTACTTC
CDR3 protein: CASSQDGGQGAYEQYF

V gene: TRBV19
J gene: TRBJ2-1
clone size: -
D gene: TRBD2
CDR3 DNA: TGTGCCAGTAGTAGGTGGGGTAGCGGGAGCTCCTACAATGAGCAGTTCTTC
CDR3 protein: CASSRWGSGSSYNEQFF

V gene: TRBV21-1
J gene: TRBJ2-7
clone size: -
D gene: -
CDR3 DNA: TGTGCCAGCAGCAAAGCGGTGGGAGACCAGTTTTACTACGAGCAGTACTTC
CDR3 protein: CASSKAVGDQFYYEQYF

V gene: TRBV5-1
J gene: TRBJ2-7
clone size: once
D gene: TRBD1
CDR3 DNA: TGCGCCAGCAGCCCATGGACAGGGGGCTACGAGCAGTACTTC
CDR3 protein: CASSPWTGGYEQYF

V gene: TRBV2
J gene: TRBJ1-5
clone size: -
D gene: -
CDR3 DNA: TGTGCCAGCACAACAGGGTTGGATCAGCCCCAGCATTTT
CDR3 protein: CASTTGLDQPQHF

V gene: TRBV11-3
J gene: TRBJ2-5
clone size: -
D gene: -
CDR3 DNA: TGTGCCAGCAGCCCGTCAGGGACATTTGATGGTCCCCAGTACTTC
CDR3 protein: CASSPSGTFDGPQYF

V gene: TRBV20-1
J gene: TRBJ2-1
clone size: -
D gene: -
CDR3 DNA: TGCAGTGCTAGAGTTGACAGCGAGCAGTTCTTC
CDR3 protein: CSARVDSEQFF

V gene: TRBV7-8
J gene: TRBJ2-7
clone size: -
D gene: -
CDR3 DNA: TGTGCCAGCAGCCTCACCCACTTGGACATAGGCTACGAGCAGTACTTC
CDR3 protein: CASSLTHLDIGYEQYF

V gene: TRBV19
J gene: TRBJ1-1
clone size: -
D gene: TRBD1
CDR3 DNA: TGTGCCACAGGAGGACAGGGGGGGACTGAAGCTTTCTTT
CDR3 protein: CATGGQGGTEAFF

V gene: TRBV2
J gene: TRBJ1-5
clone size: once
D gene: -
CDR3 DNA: TGTGCCAGCAGTGAAGAGGCTGGACAGTTTCAGCCCCAGCATTTT
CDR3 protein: CASSEEAGQFQPQHF

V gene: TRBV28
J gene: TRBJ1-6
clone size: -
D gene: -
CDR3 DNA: TGTGCCAGCACCCACCGGGTGGAAACCCTCCACTTT
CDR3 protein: CASTHRVETLHF

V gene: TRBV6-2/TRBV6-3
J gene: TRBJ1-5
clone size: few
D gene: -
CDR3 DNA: TGTGCCAGCAGCCCTTTAAGGCTAGGAGAGCCCCAGCATTTT
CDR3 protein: CASSPLRLGEPQHF

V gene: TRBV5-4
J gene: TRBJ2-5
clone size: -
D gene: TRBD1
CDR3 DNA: TGTGCCAGCAGCTACGCCGGGACAGGGTGGGGCGAGACCCAGTACTTC
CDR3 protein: CASSYAGTGWGETQYF

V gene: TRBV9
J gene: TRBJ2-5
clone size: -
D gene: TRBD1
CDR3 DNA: TGTGCCAGCAGCGAACAGGGGATCCAAGAGACCCAGTACTTC
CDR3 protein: CASSEQGIQETQYF

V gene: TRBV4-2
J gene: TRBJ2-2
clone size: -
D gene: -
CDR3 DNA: TGTGCCAGCAGCCAAGATATATCGGGGAGATATTTGAACACCGGGGAGCTGTTTTTT
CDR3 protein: CASSQDISGRYLNTGELFF

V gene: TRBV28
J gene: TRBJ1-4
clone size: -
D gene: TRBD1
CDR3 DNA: TGTGCCAGCAGTTTCCCGAGGGGGCAAAAGGATGAAAAACTGTTTTTT
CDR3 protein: CASSFPRGQKDEKLFF

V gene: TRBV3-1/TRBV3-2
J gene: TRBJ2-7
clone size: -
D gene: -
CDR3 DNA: TGTGCCAGCAGCCCCACCTTGTCGGAGGGCAGGGAGCAGTACTTC
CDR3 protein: CASSPTLSEGREQYF

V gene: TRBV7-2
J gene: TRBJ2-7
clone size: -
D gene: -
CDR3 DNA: TGTGCCAGCAGCTTACAGGCTAGCCAATCCTACGAGCAGTACTTC
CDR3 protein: CASSLQASQSYEQYF

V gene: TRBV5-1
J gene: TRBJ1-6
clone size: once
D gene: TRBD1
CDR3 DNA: TGCGCCAGCAACCAGGGACAGGGTAATTCACCCCTCCACTTT
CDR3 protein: CASNQGQGNSPLHF

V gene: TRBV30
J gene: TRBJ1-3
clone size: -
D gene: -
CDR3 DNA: TGTGCCTGGAGTCCCAACAGGGAACCCCGCCCCACCATATATTTT
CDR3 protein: CAWSPNREPRPTIYF

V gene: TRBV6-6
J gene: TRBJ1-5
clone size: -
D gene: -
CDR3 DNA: TGTGCCAGCAGTCGGCCCCAGGAAAATCAGCCCCAGCATTTT
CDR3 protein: CASSRPQENQPQHF

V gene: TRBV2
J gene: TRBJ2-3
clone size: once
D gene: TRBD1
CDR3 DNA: TGTGCCAGCAGTTCTTTTGGGACAGCTAGCACAGATACGCAGTATTTT
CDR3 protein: CASSSFGTASTDTQYF

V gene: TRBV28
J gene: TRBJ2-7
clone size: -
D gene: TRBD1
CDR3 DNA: TGTGCCATCAGGGGGGACAGGGCAACCTACGAGCAGTACTTC
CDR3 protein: CAIRGDRATYEQYF

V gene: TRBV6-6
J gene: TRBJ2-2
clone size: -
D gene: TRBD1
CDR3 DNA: TGTGCCAGTAGACAGGGGGCCGCCGGGGAGCTGTTTTTT
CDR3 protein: CASRQGAAGELFF

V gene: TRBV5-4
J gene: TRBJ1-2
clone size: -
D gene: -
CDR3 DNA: TGTGCCAGCAGCTTGGACCGGGGGGCGCGTGATGGCTACACCTTC
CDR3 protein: CASSLDRGARDGYTF

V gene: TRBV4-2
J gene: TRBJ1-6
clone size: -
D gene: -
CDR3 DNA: TGTGCCAGCAGCCAAGCCTACAGGGATAATTCACCCCTCCACTTT
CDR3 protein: CASSQAYRDNSPLHF

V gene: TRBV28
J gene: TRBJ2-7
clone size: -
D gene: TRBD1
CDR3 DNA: TGTGCCAGCACCCAGACAGGGGACTTCTACGAGCAGTACTTC
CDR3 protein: CASTQTGDFYEQYF

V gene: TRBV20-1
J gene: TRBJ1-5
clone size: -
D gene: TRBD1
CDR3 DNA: TGCAGTGCTAGTAGGGACAGTGATCAGCCCCAGCATTTT
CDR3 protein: CSASRDSDQPQHF

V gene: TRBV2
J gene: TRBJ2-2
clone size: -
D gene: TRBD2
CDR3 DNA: TGTGCCAGCAGTGGTCTTCTAGCGGGGGACGAAAACACCGGGGAGCTGTTTTTT
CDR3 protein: CASSGLLAGDENTGELFF

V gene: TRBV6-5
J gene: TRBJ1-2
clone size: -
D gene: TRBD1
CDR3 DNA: TGTGCCAGCAGTCGACAGGGATCTAACTATGGCTACACCTTC
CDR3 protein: CASSRQGSNYGYTF

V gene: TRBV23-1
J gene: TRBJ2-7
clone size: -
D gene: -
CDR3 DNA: TGCGCCAGCGGCCGGATGGGCCACTCACGCGAGCAGTACTTC
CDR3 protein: CASGRMGHSREQYF

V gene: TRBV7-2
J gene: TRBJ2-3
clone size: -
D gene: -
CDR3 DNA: TGTGCCAGCAGTTTGCCGACGGGGGGCGGGGCAGATACGCAGTATTTT
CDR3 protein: CASSLPTGGGADTQYF

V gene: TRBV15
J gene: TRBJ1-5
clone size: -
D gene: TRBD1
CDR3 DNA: TGTGCCACCAGCAGAGGGAGGACAGGGCCGAGCAATCAGCCCCAGCATTTT
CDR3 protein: CATSRGRTGPSNQPQHF

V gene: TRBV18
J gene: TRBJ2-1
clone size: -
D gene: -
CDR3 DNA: TGTGCCAGCTCACCACCGGCAATATCCTCCTACAATGAGCAGTTCTTC
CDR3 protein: CASSPPAISSYNEQFF

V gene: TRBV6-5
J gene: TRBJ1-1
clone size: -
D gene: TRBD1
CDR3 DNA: TGTGCCAGCGGACACAGGGGGAACACTGAAGCTTTCTTT
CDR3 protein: CASGHRGNTEAFF

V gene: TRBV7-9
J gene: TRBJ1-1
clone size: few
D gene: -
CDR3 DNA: TGTGCCAGCAGCAAGAATCGGGGGACTGAAGCTTTCTTT
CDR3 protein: CASSKNRGTEAFF

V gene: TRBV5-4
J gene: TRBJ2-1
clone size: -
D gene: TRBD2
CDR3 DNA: TGTGCCAGCAGCTTGGCCTTAGCGGGGGGAACCTACAATGAGCAGTTCTTC
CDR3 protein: CASSLALAGGTYNEQFF

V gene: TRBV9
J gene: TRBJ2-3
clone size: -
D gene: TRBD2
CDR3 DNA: TGTGCCAGCAGCGGGACTAGCGGGGGGCGCGGCACAGATACGCAGTATTTT
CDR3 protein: CASSGTSGGRGTDTQYF

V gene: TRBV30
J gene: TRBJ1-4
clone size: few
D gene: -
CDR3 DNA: TGTGCCTGGAGTGTGGGGCAGGGGTATGAAAAACTGTTTTTT
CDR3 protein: CAWSVGQGYEKLFF

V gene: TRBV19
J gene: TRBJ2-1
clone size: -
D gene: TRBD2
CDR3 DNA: TGTGCCAGTAGCGGGGGGACCTACAATGAGCAGTTCTTC
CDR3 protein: CASSGGTYNEQFF

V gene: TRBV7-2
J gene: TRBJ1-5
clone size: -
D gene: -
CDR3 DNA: TGTGCCAGCAGCCCACAGGGTGCCCGCAATCAGCCCCAGCATTTT
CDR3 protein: CASSPQGARNQPQHF

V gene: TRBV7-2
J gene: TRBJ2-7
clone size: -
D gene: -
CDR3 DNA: TGTGCCAGCAGCTTAGGGGTCGGGGGGCACGAGCAGTACTTC
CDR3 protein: CASSLGVGGHEQYF

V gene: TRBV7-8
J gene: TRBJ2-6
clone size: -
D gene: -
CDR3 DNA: TGTGCCAGCAGCTCCTGGGTTGACAGGATGGAGACTGGGGCCAACGTCCTGACTTTC
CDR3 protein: CASSSWVDRMETGANVLTF

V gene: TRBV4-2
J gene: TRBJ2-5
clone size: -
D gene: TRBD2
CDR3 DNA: TGTGCCAGCAGCCCACTTAGCGGGGGGAGCGGTGAGACCCAGTACTTC
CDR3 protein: CASSPLSGGSGETQYF

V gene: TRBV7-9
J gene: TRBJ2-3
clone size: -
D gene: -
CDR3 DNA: TGTGCCAGCAGCTTACAGCTTCCAGGCCCCCCAGATACGCAGTATTTT
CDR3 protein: CASSLQLPGPPDTQYF

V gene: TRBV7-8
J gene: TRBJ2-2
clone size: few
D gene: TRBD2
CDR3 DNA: TGTGCCAGCAGCTCTAAGCGGGAGAACACCGGGGAGCTGTTTTTT
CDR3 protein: CASSSKRENTGELFF

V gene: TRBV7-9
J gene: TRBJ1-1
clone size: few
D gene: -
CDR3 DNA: TGTGCCAGCAGCATAAGCGGGCTTGAAGCTTTCTTT
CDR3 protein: CASSISGLEAFF

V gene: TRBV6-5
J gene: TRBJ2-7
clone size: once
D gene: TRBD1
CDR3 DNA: TGTGCCAGCAGAAGACAGGGGATCTCCTACGAGCAGTACTTC
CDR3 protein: CASRRQGISYEQYF

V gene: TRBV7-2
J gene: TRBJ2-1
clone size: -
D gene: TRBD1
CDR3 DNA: TGTGCCAGCAGCTTAAGGGACAGGGAATACAATGAGCAGTTCTTC
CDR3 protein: CASSLRDREYNEQFF

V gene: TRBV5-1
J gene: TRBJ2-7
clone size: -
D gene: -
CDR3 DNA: TGCGCCAGCAGCCCGGCGTTGGGTCGGACAATTCACTTC
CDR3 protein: CASSPALGRTIHF